The entry that follows covers one T cell receptor beta chain sequence. This clonotype was seen a few times. Its antigen is currently not known. Base qualities are missing; no much larger clone stands one base away. This sample is drawn from a study of T-cell memory formation after mild COVID-19 (dated by TCRdb to about 2021). In terms of the full investigation: Most TCR sequence clusters were specific to one of the two donors. In two donors, T-cell clones that expanded and contracted after mild COVID-19 were followed by sequencing TCRalpha and TCRbeta repertoires longitudinally. The cohort was made up of two young adult volunteers, one female and one male, who were previously healthy. Summary of the overall study and its limitations: Only a couple of mild cases were covered in the study, and larger cohorts including severe cases with pre-infection samples were considered necessary. Some responding clones were detected in pre-infection memory, suggesting pre-existing cross-reactive memory T cells joined the SARS-CoV-2 response. Contracting CD4+ clones were found mainly in CM and EM memory subsets, while CD8+ clones were enriched in EMRA. Whether the second-wave clones peaking on day 37 were SARS-CoV-2 specific was not confirmed. Clones contracting from day 15 to 85 had balanced CD4/CD8 phenotypes, while a second wave expanding from day 15 to 37 was biased towards CD4+.

Measured from the cysteine to the phenylalanine, the CDR3 is 13 residues long. Only the CDR3 portion is preserved as DNA: 39 bases, with reading frame beginning at the first base. The germline V gene supplies CDR1 MNHNS and CDR2 SASEGT. Trimming accounts for 8 bases at V and 0 bases at J, while the number of junction bases matched to no gene is 2. Ficoll-Paque density gradient centrifugation was used to isolate PBMCs. Sequencing was carried out with an Illumina NovaSeq 6000. Using 5'RACE with constant-segment primers, TCRalpha and TCRbeta cDNA libraries were constructed, with sample barcodes and unique molecular identifiers added in the process. Trizol reagent was used to extract RNA from every sample. Libraries were amplified in two PCR steps, with a second sample barcode and Illumina TruSeq adapters added in the second step. Sequencing of the libraries was done on an Illumina NovaSeq, producing 2 x 150 bp paired-end reads. The study's own analysis went as follows. Demultiplexing of reads and collapsing into UMI-guided consensus sequences were performed with migec v1.2.7. Using mixcr v2.1.11, the UMI consensuses were aligned to TRA and TRB V and J templates and assembled into clonotypes. Expanded or contracted clonotypes were those called significant by both edgeR and NoisET, with noise models trained on biological replicates. For edgeR calls, the thresholds were a false discovery rate-adjusted p below 0.01 and a log2 fold-change of 1. PCA with hierarchical clustering of max-normalized trajectories of the 1000 most abundant clonotypes was used as exploratory dynamics analysis. Separately sequenced CD4+ and CD8+ repertoires were used to assign a CD4 or CD8 phenotype to each responding clone. TCRdb reprocessed the public reads (quality trimming at Q25 with fastp, clone calling with MiXCR) and kept in-frame beta chains. For every CDR3 protein sequence, its rows merge into one entry that carries the most common genes and DNA. TCRdb's processing, not the authors' own work, is the source of the V and J calls. The sample table contains roughly 250,000 distinct CDR3 sequences; only one count was recorded for over 15% of them. Clones ranked in the top ten supply roughly 21% of the sample.

The sample was PBMCs or a T cell subset sorted from them (not recorded which). The rearrangement combines TRBV6-1 with TRBJ2-3, with 7 bases aligning to TRBD2. This TCR derives from a man aged 18 to 30 who had mild COVID-19 (a few samples of this study predate the infection). The sample titles of this study are shuffled in the database, so cell type and time point are left out; the donor was told from shared clones. The CDR3 region: CASGLVSTDTQYF. DNA sequence: TGTGCCAGCGGACTAGTTAGCACAGATACGCAGTATTTT.